This T cell receptor (beta chain) was identified during a study of T cell changes during pregnancy in multiple sclerosis (dated by TCRdb to between 2018 and 2021). Some background on the complete study: The study examined how the T cell repertoire changed over the course of pregnancy in women with multiple sclerosis.

Libraries came from the immunoSEQ multiplex PCR assay. TCRdb limited this immuneACCESS table to in-frame rearrangements with V and J called. A share of clones is missing; checked studies link under half to unresolved V genes, and the rest is unexplained. The sample contains 60,000 to 85,000 clones, 92% of them found a single time. Approximately 1.5% of the sample goes to the ten largest clones. From the cysteine through the phenylalanine, the CDR3 covers 14 amino acids. Here the CDR3 DNA is all that survives: 42 bases in frame from base 1. CDR1 and CDR2 are drawn from the germline V gene: MDHEN, SYDVKM. The germline ends are 14 bases apart after V is trimmed by 6 bases and J by 6 bases. Remarks on this clone: The target of this receptor is not known. Base qualities are not recorded, but no much larger clone differs from it by a single base.

Sequenced here: peripheral blood, sampled in the second trimester of pregnancy. The receptor was derived from a female donor in good health, enrolled as a control in a pregnancy study. The sequence links TRBV28 to TRBJ1-4; the D gene is perhaps TRBD1, on 5 matching bases. For the CDR3, the sequence is CASSPLREDEKLFF. The base sequence is TGTGCCAGCAGCCCCCTCAGGGAGGATGAAAAACTGTTTTTT.